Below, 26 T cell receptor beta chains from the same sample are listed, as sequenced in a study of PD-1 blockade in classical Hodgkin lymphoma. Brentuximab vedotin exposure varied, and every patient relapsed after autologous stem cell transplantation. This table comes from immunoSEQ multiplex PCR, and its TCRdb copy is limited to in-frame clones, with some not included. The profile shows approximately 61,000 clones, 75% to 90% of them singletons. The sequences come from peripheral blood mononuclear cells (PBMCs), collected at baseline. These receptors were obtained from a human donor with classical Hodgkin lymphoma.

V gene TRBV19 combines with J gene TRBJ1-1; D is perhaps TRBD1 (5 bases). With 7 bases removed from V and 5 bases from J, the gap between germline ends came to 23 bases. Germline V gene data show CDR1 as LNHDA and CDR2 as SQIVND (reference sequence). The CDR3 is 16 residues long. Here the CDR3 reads CASTKGSGNLGTEAFF. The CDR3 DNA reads TGTGCCAGTACCAAGGGGTCGGGGAACCTGGGAACTGAAGCTTTCTTT. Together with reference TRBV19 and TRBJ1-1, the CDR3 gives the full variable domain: DGGITQSPKYLFRKEGQNVTLSCEQNLNHDAMYWYRQDPGQGLRLIYYSQIVNDFQKGDIAEGYSVSREKKESFPLTVTSAQKNPTAFYLCASTKGSGNLGTEAFFGQGTRLTVV.

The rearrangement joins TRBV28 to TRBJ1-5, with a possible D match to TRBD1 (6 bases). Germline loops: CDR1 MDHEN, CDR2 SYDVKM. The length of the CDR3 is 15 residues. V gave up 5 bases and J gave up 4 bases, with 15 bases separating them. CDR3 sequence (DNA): TGTGCCAGCAGTCGGGAGGGGGGATGGAATCAGCCCCAGCATTTT. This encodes CASSREGGWNQPQHF. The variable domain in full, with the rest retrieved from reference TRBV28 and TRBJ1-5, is DVKVTQSSRYLVKRTGEKVFLECVQDMDHENMFWYRQDPGLGLRLIYFSYDVKMKEKGDIPEGYSVSREKKERFSLILESASTNQTSMYLCASSREGGWNQPQHFGDGTRLSIL.

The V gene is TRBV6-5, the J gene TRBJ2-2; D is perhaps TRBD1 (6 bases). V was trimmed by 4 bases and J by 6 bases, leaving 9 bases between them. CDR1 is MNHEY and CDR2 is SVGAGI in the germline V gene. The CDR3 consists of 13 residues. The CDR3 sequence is CASSWSGAGELFF. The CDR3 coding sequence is TGTGCCAGCAGTTGGTCAGGGGCCGGGGAGCTGTTTTTT.

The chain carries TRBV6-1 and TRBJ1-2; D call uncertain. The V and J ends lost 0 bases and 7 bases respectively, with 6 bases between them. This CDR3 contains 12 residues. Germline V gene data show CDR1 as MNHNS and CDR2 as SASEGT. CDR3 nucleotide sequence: TGTGCCAGCAGTGAAGCCTGGTTTGGCTACACCTTC. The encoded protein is CASSEAWFGYTF.

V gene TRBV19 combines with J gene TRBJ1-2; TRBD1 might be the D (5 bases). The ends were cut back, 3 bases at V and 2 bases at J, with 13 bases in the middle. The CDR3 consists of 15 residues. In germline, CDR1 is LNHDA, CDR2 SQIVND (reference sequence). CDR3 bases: TGTGCCAGTAGTATCCGCCCCAGGGAAAACTATGGCTACACCTTC. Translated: CASSIRPRENYGYTF.

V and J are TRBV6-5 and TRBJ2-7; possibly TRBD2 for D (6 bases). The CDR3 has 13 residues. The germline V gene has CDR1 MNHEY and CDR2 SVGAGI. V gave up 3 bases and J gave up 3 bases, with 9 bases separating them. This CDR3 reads CASSYLGGYEQYF. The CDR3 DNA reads TGTGCCAGCAGTTATTTGGGGGGCTACGAGCAGTACTTC.

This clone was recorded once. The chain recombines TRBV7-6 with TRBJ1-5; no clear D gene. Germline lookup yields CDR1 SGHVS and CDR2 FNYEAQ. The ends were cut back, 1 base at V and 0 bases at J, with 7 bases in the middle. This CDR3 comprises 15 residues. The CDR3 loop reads CASSLGPGSNQPQHF. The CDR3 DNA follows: TGTGCCAGCAGCTTAGGGCCGGGTAGCAATCAGCCCCAGCATTTT.

This chain's CDR3 is CASSSYRNSPLHF. CDR3 DNA sequence: TGTGCCAGCAGTTCTTACAGAAATTCACCCCTCCACTTT. The chain has TRBV2 and TRBJ1-6, with D hard to call. Germline CDR1 reads SNHLY; CDR2 reads FYNNEI. CDR3 length: 13 amino acids. Trimming took off 5 bases at V and 7 bases at J, with 9 bases between the two ends.

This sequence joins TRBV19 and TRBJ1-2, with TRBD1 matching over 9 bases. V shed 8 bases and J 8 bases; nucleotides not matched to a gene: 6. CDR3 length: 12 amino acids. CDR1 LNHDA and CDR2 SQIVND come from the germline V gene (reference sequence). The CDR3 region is CASQDRGQGYTF. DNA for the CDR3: TGTGCCAGTCAGGACAGGGGCCAAGGCTACACCTTC. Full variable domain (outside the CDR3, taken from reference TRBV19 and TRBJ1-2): DGGITQSPKYLFRKEGQNVTLSCEQNLNHDAMYWYRQDPGQGLRLIYYSQIVNDFQKGDIAEGYSVSREKKESFPLTVTSAQKNPTAFYLCASQDRGQGYTFGSGTRLTVV.

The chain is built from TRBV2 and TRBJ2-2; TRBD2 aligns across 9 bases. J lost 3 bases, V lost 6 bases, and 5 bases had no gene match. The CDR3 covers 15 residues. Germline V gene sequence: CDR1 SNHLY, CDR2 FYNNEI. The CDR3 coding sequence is TGTGCCAGCAGGAGCGGGGGGACGGACACCGGGGAGCTGTTTTTT. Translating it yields CASRSGGTDTGELFF.

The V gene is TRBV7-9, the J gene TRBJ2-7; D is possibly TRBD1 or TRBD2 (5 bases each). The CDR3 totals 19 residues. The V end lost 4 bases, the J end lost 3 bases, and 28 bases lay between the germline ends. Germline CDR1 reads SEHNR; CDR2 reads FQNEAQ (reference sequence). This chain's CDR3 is CASSYHGAPQGVRRYEQYF. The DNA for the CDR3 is TGTGCCAGCAGCTACCACGGGGCGCCACAAGGCGTGCGACGCTACGAGCAGTACTTC. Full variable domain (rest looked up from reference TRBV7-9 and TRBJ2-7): DTGVSQNPRHKITKRGQNVTFRCDPISEHNRLYWYRQTLGQGPEFLTYFQNEAQLEKSRLLSDRFSAERPKGSFSTLEIQRTEQGDSAMYLCASSYHGAPQGVRRYEQYFGPGTRLTVT.

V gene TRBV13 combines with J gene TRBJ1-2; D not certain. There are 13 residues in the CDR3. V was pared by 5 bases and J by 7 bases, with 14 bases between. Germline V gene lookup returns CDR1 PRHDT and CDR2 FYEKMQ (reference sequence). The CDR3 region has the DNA TGTGCCAGCAGCCAGCTGGGCCGCGGTGGCTACACCTTC. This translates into CASSQLGRGGYTF.

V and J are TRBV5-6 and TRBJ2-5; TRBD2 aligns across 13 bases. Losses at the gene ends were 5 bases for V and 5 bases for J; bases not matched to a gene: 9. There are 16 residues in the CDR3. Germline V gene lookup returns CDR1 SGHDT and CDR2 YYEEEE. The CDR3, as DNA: TGTGCCAGCAGAACGACTAGCGGGGGGCCGGGGGAGACCCAGTACTTC. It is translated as CASRTTSGGPGETQYF.

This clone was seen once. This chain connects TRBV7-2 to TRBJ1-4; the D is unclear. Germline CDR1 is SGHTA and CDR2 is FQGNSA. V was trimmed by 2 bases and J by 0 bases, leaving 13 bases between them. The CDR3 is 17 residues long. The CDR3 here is CASSLYGSTATNEKLFF. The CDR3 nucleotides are TGTGCCAGCAGCTTATATGGCAGCACTGCAACTAATGAAAAACTGTTTTTT.

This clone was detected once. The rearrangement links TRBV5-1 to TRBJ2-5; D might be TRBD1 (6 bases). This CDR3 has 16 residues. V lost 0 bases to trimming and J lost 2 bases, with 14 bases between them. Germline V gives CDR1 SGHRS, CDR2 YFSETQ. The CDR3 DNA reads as TGCGCCAGCAGCTTGGTTGGGGGCGCGGTACAAGAGACCCAGTACTTC. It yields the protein CASSLVGGAVQETQYF.

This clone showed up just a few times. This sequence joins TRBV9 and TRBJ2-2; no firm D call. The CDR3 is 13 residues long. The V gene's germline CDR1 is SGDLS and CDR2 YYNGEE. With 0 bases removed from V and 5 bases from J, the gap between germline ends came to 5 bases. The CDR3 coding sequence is TGTGCCAGCAGCGTAGGAAGGACCGGGGAGCTGTTTTTT. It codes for CASSVGRTGELFF. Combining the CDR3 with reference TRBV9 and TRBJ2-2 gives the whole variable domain DSGVTQTPKHLITATGQRVTLRCSPRSGDLSVYWYQQSLDQGLQFLIQYYNGEERAKGNILERFSAQQFPDLHSELNLSSLELGDSALYFCASSVGRTGELFFGEGSRLTVL.

The CDR3 DNA reads TGTGCCAGCAGTTTCCAGAGAAGCGGGGGTTCAGATACGCAGTATTTT. It translates to CASSFQRSGGSDTQYF. The rearrangement links TRBV27 to TRBJ2-3; 8 nucleotides agree with TRBD2. CDR3 length equals 16 residues. Germline loops: CDR1 MNHEY, CDR2 SMNVEV (reference sequence). V was pared by 3 bases and J by 4 bases, with 9 bases of the junction left unmatched.

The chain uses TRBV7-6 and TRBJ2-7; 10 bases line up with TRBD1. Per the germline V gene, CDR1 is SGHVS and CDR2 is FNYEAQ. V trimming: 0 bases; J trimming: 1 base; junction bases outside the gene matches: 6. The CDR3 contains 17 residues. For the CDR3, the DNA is TGTGCCAGCAGCTTAGCCCGGGACAGGGGTGGATCCTACGAGCAGTACTTC. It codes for CASSLARDRGGSYEQYF.

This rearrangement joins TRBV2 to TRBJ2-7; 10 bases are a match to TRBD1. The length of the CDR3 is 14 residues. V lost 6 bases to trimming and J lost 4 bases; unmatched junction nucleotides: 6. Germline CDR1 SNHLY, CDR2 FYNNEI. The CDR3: CASRGTGVFYEQYF. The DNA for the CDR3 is TGTGCCAGCAGGGGGACAGGGGTTTTTTACGAGCAGTACTTC.

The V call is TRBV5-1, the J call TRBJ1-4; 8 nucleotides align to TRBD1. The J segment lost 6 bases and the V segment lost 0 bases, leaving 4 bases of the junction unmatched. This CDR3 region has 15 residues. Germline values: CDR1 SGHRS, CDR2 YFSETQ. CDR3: CASSLAGGDYEKLFF. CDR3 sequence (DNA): TGCGCCAGCAGCTTGGCAGGGGGCGATTATGAAAAACTGTTTTTT.

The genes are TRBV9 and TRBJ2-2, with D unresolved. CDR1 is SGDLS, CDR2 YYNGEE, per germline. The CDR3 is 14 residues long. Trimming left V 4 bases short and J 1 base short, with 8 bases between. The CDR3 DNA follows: TGTGCCAGCAGCTTGATAGGGAACACCGGGGAGCTGTTTTTT. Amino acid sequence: CASSLIGNTGELFF.

CDR3 sequence: CASSREGNYGYTF. For the CDR3, the DNA is TGTGCCAGCAGCCGTGAGGGGAACTATGGCTACACCTTC. This rearrangement joins TRBV6-5 to TRBJ1-2, with D possibly matching TRBD1 (5 bases). Germline V CDR1 and CDR2: MNHEY, SVGAGI. CDR3 length: 13 amino acids. V was cut by 6 bases and J by 2 bases, with 10 bases left in between.

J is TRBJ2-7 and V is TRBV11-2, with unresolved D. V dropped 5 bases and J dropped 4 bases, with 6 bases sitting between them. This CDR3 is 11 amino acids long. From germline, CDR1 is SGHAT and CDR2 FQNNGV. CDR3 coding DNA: TGTGCCAGCAGCCCCTTTTACGAGCAGTACTTC. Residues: CASSPFYEQYF.

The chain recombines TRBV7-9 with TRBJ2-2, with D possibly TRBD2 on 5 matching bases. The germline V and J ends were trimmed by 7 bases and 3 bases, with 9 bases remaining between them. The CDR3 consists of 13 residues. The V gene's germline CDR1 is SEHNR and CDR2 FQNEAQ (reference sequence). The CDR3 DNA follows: TGTGCCAGCACCCCCGGGGACACCGGGGAGCTGTTTTTT. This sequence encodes CASTPGDTGELFF.

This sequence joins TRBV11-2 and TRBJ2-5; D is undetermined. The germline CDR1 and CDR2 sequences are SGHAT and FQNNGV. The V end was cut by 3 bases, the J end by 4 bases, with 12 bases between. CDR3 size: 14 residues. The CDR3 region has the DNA TGTGCCAGCAGCTTTGGCCAGGAGATAGAGACCCAGTACTTC. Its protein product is CASSFGQEIETQYF.

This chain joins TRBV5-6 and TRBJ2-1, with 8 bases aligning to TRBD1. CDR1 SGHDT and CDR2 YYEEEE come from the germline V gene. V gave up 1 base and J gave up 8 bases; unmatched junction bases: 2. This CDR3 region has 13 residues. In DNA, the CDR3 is TGTGCCAGCAGCTTGACAGGGGGTGATGAGCAGTTCTTC. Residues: CASSLTGGDEQFF.